This T cell receptor beta chain was captured by sequencing in a study of blood T cell repertoires in COVID-19. V gave up 6 bases and J gave up 0 bases, with 9 bases separating them. CDR1 SGHRS and CDR2 YFSETQ come from the germline V gene. The CDR3 sequence is 13 residues long. Generated by immunoSEQ multiplex PCR, the TCRdb table keeps only in-frame clones and is missing some. The data hold roughly 300,000 clones, with around 86% observed a single time. This chain uses TRBV5-1 with TRBJ1-1, with no clear D. The sample comprised PBMCs or T cells enriched from blood (not recorded which). The TCR comes from a woman between 18 and 30 years old who had recovered from COVID-19. CDR3 DNA sequence: TGCGCCAGCACCTTTAGTCTGAACACTGAAGCTTTCTTT. This sequence encodes CASTFSLNTEAFF.